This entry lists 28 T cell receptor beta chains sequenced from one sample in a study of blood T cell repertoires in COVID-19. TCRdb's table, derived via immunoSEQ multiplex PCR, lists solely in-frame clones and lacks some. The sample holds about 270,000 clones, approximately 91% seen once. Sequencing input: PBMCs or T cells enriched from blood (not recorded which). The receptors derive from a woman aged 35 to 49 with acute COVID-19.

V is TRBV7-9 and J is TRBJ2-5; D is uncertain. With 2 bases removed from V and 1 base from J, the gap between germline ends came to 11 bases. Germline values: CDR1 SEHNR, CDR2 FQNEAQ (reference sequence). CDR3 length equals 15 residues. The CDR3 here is CASSLTDTVQETQYF. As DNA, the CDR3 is TGTGCCAGCAGCTTAACAGACACGGTCCAAGAGACCCAGTACTTC.

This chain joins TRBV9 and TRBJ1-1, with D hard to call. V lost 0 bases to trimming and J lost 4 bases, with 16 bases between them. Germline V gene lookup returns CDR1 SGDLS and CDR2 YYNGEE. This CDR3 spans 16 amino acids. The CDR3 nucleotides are TGTGCCAGCAGCGTAGTATCGTTGGTGAGAGGCACTGAAGCTTTCTTT. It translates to CASSVVSLVRGTEAFF.

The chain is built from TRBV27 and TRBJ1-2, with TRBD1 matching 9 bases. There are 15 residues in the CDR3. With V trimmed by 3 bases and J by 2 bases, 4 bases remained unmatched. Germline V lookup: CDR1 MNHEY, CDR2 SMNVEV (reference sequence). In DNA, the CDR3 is TGTGCCAGCAGTTTCGCCGGACAGGGGAACTATGGCTACACCTTC. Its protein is CASSFAGQGNYGYTF.

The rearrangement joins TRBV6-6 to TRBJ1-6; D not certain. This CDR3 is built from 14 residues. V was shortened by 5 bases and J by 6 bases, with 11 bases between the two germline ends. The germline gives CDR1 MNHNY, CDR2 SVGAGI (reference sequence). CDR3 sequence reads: CASSEFFGNSPLHF. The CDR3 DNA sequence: TGTGCCAGCAGTGAGTTCTTCGGTAATTCACCCCTCCACTTT.

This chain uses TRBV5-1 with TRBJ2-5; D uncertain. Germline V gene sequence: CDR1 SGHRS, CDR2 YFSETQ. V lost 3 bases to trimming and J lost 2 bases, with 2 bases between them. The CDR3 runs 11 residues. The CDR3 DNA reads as TGCGCCAGCAGCTCACAAGAGACCCAGTACTTC. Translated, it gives CASSSQETQYF.

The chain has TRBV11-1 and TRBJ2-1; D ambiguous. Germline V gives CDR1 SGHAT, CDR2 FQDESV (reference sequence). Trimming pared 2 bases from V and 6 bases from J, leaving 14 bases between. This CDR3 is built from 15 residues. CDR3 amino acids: CASSLLTSSPNEQFF. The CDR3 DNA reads TGTGCCAGCAGCTTATTAACTTCTAGTCCCAATGAGCAGTTCTTC.

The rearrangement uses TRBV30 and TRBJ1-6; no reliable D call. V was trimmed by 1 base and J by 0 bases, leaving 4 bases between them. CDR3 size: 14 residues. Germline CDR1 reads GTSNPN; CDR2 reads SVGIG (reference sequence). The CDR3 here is CAWSAGSYNSPLHF. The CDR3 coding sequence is TGTGCCTGGAGTGCCGGCTCCTATAATTCACCCCTCCACTTT.

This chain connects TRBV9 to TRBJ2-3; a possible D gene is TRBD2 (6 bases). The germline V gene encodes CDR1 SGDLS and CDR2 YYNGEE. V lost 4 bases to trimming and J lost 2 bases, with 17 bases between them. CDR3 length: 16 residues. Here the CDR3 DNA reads TGTGCCAGCAGCACCCCGTTGGGGGGTACCACAGATACGCAGTATTTT. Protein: CASSTPLGGTTDTQYF.

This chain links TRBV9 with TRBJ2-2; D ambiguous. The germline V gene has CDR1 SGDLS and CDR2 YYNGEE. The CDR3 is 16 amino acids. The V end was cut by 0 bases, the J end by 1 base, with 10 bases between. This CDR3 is CASSVELTRNTGELFF. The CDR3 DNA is TGTGCCAGCAGCGTAGAACTAACCCGGAACACCGGGGAGCTGTTTTTT.

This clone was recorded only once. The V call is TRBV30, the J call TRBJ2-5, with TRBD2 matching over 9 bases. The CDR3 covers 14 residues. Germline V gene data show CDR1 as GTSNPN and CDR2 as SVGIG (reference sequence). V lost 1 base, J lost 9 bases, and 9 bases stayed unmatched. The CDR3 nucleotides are TGTGCCTGGAGTGGCGGGGGGGGATTGAGGGCCCAGTACTTC. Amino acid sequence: CAWSGGGGLRAQYF.

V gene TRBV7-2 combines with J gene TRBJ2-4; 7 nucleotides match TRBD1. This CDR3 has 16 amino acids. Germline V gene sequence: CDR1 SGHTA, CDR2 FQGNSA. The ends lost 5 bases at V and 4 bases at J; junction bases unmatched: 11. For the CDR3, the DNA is TGTGCCAGCAGCCCACGGACAGGAGGCACTAAAAACATTCAGTACTTC. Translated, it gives CASSPRTGGTKNIQYF.

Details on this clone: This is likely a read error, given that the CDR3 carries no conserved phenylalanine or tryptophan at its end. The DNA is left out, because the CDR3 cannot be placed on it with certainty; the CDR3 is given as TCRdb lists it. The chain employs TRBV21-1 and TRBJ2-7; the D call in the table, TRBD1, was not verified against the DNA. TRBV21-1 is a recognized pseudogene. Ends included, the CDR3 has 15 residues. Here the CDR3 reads CASSDTPTVVDEQYS.

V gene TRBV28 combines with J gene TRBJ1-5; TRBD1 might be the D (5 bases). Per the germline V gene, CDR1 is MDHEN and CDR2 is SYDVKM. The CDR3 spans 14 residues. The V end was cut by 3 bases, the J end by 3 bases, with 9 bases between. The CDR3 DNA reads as TGTGCCAGCAGTTTGGGGGGACCCAATCAGCCCCAGCATTTT. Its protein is CASSLGGPNQPQHF.

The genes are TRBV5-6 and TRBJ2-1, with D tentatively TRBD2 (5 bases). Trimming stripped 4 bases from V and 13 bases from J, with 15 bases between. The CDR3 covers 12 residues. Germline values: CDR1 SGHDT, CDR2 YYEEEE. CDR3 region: CASSRLSGVQFF. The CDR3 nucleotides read TGTGCCAGCAGCCGTTTATCCGGGGTTCAGTTCTTC.

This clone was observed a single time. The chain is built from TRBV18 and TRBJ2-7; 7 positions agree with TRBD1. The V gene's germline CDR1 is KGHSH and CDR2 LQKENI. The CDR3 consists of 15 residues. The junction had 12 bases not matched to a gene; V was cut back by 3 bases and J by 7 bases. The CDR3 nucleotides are TGTGCCAGCTCACCTGGGGCAGGGGGAATGAGGGAGCAGTACTTC. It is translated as CASSPGAGGMREQYF.

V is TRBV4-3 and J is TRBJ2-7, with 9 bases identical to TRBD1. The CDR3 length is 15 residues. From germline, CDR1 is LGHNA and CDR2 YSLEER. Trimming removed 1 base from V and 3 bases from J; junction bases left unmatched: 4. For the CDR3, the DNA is TGCGCCAGCAGCCAAGGGGTGACAGGGGGCTACGAGCAGTACTTC. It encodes CASSQGVTGGYEQYF.

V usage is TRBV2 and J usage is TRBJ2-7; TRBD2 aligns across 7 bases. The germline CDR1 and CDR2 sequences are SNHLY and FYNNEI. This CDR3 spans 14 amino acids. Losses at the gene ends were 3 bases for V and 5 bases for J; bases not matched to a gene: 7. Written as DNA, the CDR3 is TGTGCCAGCAGTGAGTGGGAGGGCCGTGACGAGCAGTACTTC. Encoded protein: CASSEWEGRDEQYF. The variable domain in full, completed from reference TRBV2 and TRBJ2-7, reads EPEVTQTPSHQVTQMGQEVILRCVPISNHLYFYWYRQILGQKVEFLVSFYNNEISEKSEIFDDQFSVERPDGSNFTLKIRSTKLEDSAMYFCASSEWEGRDEQYFGPGTRLTVT.

CDR3 sequence: CASSSRQVTYNEQFF. The CDR3 nucleotides read TGTGCCAGCAGCTCCCGACAGGTCACCTACAATGAGCAGTTCTTC. This chain joins TRBV5-4 and TRBJ2-1, with D possibly TRBD1 on 6 matching bases. The V gene's germline CDR1 is SGHNT and CDR2 YYREEE (reference sequence). This CDR3 is 15 amino acids long. V was trimmed by 3 bases and J by 2 bases, leaving 12 bases between them.

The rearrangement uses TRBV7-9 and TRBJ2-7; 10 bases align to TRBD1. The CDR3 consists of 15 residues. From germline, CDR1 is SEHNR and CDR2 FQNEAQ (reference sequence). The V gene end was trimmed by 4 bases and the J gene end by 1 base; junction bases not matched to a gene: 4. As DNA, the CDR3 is TGTGCCAGCAGCTCGGACAGGGGGTGGTCCTACGAGCAGTACTTC. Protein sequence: CASSSDRGWSYEQYF.

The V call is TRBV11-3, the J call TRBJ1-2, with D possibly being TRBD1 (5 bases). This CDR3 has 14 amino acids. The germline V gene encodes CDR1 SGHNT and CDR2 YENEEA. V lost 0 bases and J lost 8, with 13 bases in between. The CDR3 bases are TGTGCCAGCAGCTTAGACCCACAGGTTTTCGGCTACACCTTC. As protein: CASSLDPQVFGYTF.

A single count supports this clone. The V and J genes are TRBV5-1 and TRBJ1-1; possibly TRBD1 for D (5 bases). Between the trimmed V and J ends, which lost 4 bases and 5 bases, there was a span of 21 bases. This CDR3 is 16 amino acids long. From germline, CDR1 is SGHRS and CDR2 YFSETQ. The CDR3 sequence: CASSRVGGAGGTEAFF. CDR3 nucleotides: TGCGCCAGCAGCCGGGTCGGAGGGGCCGGAGGGACTGAAGCTTTCTTT.

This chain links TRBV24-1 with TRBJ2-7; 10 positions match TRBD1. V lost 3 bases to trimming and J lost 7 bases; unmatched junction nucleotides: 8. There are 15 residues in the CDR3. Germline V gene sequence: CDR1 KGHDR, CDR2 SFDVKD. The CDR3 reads CATSDPGTGAGEQYF. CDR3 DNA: TGTGCCACCAGTGATCCTGGGACAGGGGCGGGAGAGCAGTACTTC.

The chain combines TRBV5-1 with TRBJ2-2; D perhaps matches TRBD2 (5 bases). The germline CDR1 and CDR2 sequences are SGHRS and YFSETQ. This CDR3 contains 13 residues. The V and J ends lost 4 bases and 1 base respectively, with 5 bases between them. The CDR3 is CASSGRNTGELFF. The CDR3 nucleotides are TGCGCCAGCAGCGGGAGGAACACCGGGGAGCTGTTTTTT.

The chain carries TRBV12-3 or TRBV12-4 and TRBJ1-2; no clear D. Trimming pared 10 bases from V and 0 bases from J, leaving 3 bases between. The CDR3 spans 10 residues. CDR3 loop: CATANYGYTF. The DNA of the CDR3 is TGTGCCACCGCTAACTATGGCTACACCTTC.

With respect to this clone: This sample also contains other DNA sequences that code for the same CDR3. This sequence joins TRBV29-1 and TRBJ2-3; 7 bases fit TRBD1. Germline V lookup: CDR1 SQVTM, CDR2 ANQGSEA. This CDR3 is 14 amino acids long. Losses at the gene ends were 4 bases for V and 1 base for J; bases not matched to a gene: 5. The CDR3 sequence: CSVGGGRGTDTQYF. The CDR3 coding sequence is TGCAGCGTTGGAGGGGGCCGGGGCACAGATACGCAGTATTTT.

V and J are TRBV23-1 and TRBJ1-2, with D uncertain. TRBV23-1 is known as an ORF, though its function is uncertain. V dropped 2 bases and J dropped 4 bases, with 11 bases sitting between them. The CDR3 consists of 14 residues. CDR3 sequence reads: CASSQHNRPYGYTF. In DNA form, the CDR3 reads TGCGCCAGCAGTCAACACAACCGTCCCTATGGCTACACCTTC.

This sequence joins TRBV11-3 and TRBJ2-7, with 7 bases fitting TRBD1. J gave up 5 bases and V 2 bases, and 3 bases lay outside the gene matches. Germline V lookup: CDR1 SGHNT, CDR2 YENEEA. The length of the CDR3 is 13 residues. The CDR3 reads CASSLRGGNEQYF. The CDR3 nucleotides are TGTGCCAGCAGCTTACGAGGGGGCAACGAGCAGTACTTC. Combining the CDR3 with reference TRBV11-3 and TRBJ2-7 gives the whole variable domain EAGVVQSPRYKIIEKKQPVAFWCNPISGHNTLYWYLQNLGQGPELLIRYENEEAVDDSQLPKDRFSAERLKGVDSTLKIQPAELGDSAVYLCASSLRGGNEQYFGPGTRLTVT.

CDR3 loop: CASSLVGTGRTDTQYF. CDR3 in DNA: TGTGCCAGCAGCCTAGTTGGGACAGGGAGGACAGATACGCAGTATTTT. The chain has TRBV5-5 and TRBJ2-3; 9 positions agree with TRBD1. V lost 4 bases to trimming and J lost 3 bases; unmatched junction nucleotides: 9. Germline CDR1 SGHKS, CDR2 YYEKEE (reference sequence). The CDR3 has 16 amino acids.